The 25 T cell receptor beta chains below all came from one sample that was sequenced in a study of human T cells and chemical hapten exposure (dated by TCRdb to the early 2020s). The library relied on RACE. The instrument was a NextSeq 500. TCRdb reprocessed the public reads (quality trimming at Q25 with fastp, clone calling with MiXCR) and kept in-frame beta chains. Duplicate CDR3 protein sequences are folded into a single record with the most common DNA and genes. This sample lists about 69,000 distinct CDR3 sequences; around a tenth were detected once. Of the sample, approximately 7% falls within the top ten clones. The sample's time point label, decoded: patch test 2, 6 weeks after DPC sensitization. The treatment or condition label of this sample denotes: therapeutic diphenylcyclopropenone sensitization with weekly scalp DPC. Specimen: whole blood, collected in connection with sensitization to the hapten diphenylcyclopropenone (DPC). These receptors originate from a woman in her forties or fifties with alopecia areata. Some clones in this sample may be carry-over from other donors' samples.

This clonotype showed up many times. The J gene is TRBJ1-1, the V gene TRBV29-1; 7 nucleotides agree with TRBD1. This CDR3 contains 13 residues. Germline V gene sequence: CDR1 SQVTM, CDR2 ANQGSEA. J lost 3 bases, V lost 5 bases, and 6 bases had no gene match. CDR3 bases: TGCAGCGTTTCCCGGGACAGCTACACTGAAGCTTTCTTT. It codes for CSVSRDSYTEAFF.

This sequence joins TRBV5-1 and TRBJ2-1, with 7 positions matching TRBD1. The junction had 3 bases not matched to a gene; V was cut back by 5 bases and J by 1 base. The CDR3 sequence is 14 residues long. Per the germline V gene, CDR1 is SGHRS and CDR2 is YFSETQ. The CDR3: CASRTGQSYNEQFF. The CDR3, as DNA: TGCGCCAGCAGAACGGGACAGTCCTACAATGAGCAGTTCTTC.

The rearrangement uses TRBV4-1 and TRBJ2-1; 9 bases align to TRBD2. V trimming: 3 bases; J trimming: 7 bases; junction bases outside the gene matches: 7. This CDR3 region has 15 residues. Germline assignment: CDR1 MGHRA and CDR2 YSYEKL. This CDR3 reads CASSQLAGEVNEQFF. Here the CDR3 DNA reads TGCGCCAGCAGCCAGTTAGCGGGAGAAGTAAATGAGCAGTTCTTC.

The sample holds many counts of this clonotype. The chain links TRBV18 to TRBJ1-1; 11 nucleotides agree with TRBD1. Germline trimming cut 2 bases from V and 5 bases from J; bases unmatched to any gene: 7. Germline lookup yields CDR1 KGHSH and CDR2 LQKENI. The CDR3 length is 16 residues. CDR3: CASSPSGTGGRTEAFF. The CDR3 DNA sequence: TGTGCCAGCTCACCATCCGGGACAGGGGGAAGGACTGAAGCTTTCTTT.

This clonotype was seen more than once but under ten times. The genes are TRBV11-2 and TRBJ2-7; tentatively, D is TRBD2 (5 bases). Germline CDR1 and CDR2: SGHAT and FQNNGV. The germline V and J ends were trimmed by 0 bases and 5 bases, with 20 bases remaining between them. The length of the CDR3 is 17 residues. CDR3 region: CASSLDGLSAGGHEQYF. The CDR3, as DNA: TGTGCCAGCAGCTTAGACGGGCTGAGCGCTGGAGGCCACGAGCAGTACTTC.

This clonotype was recorded many times. This rearrangement joins TRBV29-1 to TRBJ2-1, with 7 bases fitting TRBD1. There are 12 residues in the CDR3. The V segment lost 3 bases and the J segment 6 bases; nucleotides outside the gene matches: 2. The V gene's germline CDR1 is SQVTM and CDR2 ANQGSEA. This chain's CDR3 is CSVDAGGNEQFF. Here the CDR3 DNA reads TGCAGCGTTGACGCAGGGGGCAATGAGCAGTTCTTC.

This clonotype has just a few counts. This chain links TRBV7-9 with TRBJ2-7, with 9 positions matching TRBD1. The CDR3 contains 15 residues. Germline V gene lookup returns CDR1 SEHNR and CDR2 FQNEAQ (reference sequence). Losses at the gene ends were 4 bases for V and 5 bases for J; bases not matched to a gene: 9. CDR3 bases: TGTGCCAGCAGCTCAACCGGGACAGGGTTCCACGAGCAGTACTTC. Its protein is CASSSTGTGFHEQYF. The complete variable domain, with remaining parts taken from reference TRBV7-9 and TRBJ2-7, reads DTGVSQNPRHKITKRGQNVTFRCDPISEHNRLYWYRQTLGQGPEFLTYFQNEAQLEKSRLLSDRFSAERPKGSFSTLEIQRTEQGDSAMYLCASSSTGTGFHEQYFGPGTRLTVT.

This sequence joins TRBV18 and TRBJ2-1, with D uncertain. Germline lookup yields CDR1 KGHSH and CDR2 LQKENI. This CDR3 is built from 12 residues. V lost 3 bases and J 7 bases, leaving 7 bases between the germline ends. The CDR3 spells CASSPTGNEQFF. The CDR3 DNA reads as TGTGCCAGCTCACCCACTGGGAATGAGCAGTTCTTC. The full variable domain, in which reference TRBV18 and TRBJ2-1 provide the parts outside the CDR3, is NAGVMQNPRHLVRRRGQEARLRCSPMKGHSHVYWYRQLPEEGLKFMVYLQKENIIDESGMPKERFSAEFPKEGPSILRIQQVVRGDSAAYFCASSPTGNEQFFGPGTRLTVL.

The table lists this clonotype with many counts. One end of the junction fails to match germline, which may point to a read error. The DNA for the CDR3 is TGTGCCAGCTCGCCACTAGGGGAGGCTGGCACTGAAGCTTTCTTT. Its translation: CASSPLGEAGTEAFF. The rearrangement joins TRBV18 to TRBJ1-1; D is perhaps TRBD1 (5 bases). The length of the CDR3 is 15 residues. Germline CDR1 KGHSH, CDR2 LQKENI.

This clonotype was found many times. The chain couples TRBV7-2 to TRBJ2-7, with TRBD1 matching over 7 bases. The ends lost 2 bases at V and 0 bases at J; junction bases unmatched: 7. Germline loops: CDR1 SGHTA, CDR2 FQGNSA. The CDR3 covers 16 residues. The CDR3 sequence is CASSLFSWDSSYEQYF. The CDR3 DNA follows: TGTGCCAGCAGCTTATTTTCTTGGGACAGCTCCTACGAGCAGTACTTC.

A few counts support this clonotype. The V and J genes are TRBV18 and TRBJ2-2; no clear D. The CDR3 runs to 13 residues. The germline gives CDR1 KGHSH, CDR2 LQKENI. Trimming removed 8 bases from V and 3 bases from J, with 10 bases in between. The CDR3 DNA is TGTGCCAGCGCCGATTTGGACACCGGGGAGCTGTTTTTT. It encodes CASADLDTGELFF. Drawing the rest from reference TRBV18 and TRBJ2-2, the complete variable domain is NAGVMQNPRHLVRRRGQEARLRCSPMKGHSHVYWYRQLPEEGLKFMVYLQKENIIDESGMPKERFSAEFPKEGPSILRIQQVVRGDSAAYFCASADLDTGELFFGEGSRLTVL.

V gene TRBV7-8 combines with J gene TRBJ2-2; 8 positions match TRBD1. CDR1 and CDR2 from the germline V gene are SGHVS and FQNEAQ. V lost 0 bases to trimming and J lost 5 bases; unmatched junction nucleotides: 2. The CDR3 has 15 residues. This CDR3 reads CASSLAGTGTGELFF. CDR3 bases: TGTGCCAGCAGCTTAGCCGGGACAGGTACCGGGGAGCTGTTTTTT.

This clonotype was detected only a few times. This chain joins TRBV20-1 and TRBJ1-1; D call uncertain. This CDR3 region has 14 residues. V was clipped by 5 bases and J by 1 base, with 14 bases between them. The germline V gene has CDR1 DFQATT and CDR2 SNEGSKA (reference sequence). The CDR3 nucleotides are TGCAGTGCTTCGTACACCTGGGGGAACACTGAAGCTTTCTTT. It yields the protein CSASYTWGNTEAFF.

This clonotype was counted many times. The chain combines TRBV9 with TRBJ2-5; a weak D match, TRBD1 (5 bases). Per the germline V gene, CDR1 is SGDLS and CDR2 is YYNGEE. Trimming removed 3 bases from V and 1 base from J, with 10 bases in between. The CDR3 totals 14 residues. CDR3 sequence: CASSDRQFQETQYF. The CDR3 DNA follows: TGTGCCAGCAGCGACAGACAGTTCCAAGAGACCCAGTACTTC.

This clonotype was recorded at least ten times. V usage is TRBV5-1 and J usage is TRBJ2-1, with TRBD2 as a possible D gene (5 bases). This CDR3 is built from 15 residues. V lost 7 bases and J lost 4, with 18 bases in between. Germline-derived CDR1 and CDR2 are SGHRS and YFSETQ. CDR3 sequence reads: CASAPRSGVYNEQFF. CDR3 bases: TGCGCCAGCGCCCCCCGGAGCGGAGTTTACAATGAGCAGTTCTTC.

There are many counts of this clonotype. The chain carries TRBV27 and TRBJ2-3; tentatively, D is TRBD2 (6 bases). Germline V lookup: CDR1 MNHEY, CDR2 SMNVEV (reference sequence). Trimming took off 2 bases at V and 3 bases at J, with 12 bases between the two ends. This CDR3 is built from 15 residues. DNA of the CDR3: TGTGCCAGCAGTTTAACCGGGAGCAGGACAGATACGCAGTATTTT. This gives the protein CASSLTGSRTDTQYF.

This chain uses TRBV28 with TRBJ1-4, with D possibly TRBD1 on 5 matching bases. This CDR3 spans 16 amino acids. The germline gives CDR1 MDHEN, CDR2 SYDVKM. V was pared by 4 bases and J by 3 bases, with 15 bases between. The chain's CDR3 is CASSSPGTGANEKLFF. The CDR3 nucleotides are TGTGCCAGCAGTTCCCCCGGGACTGGGGCTAATGAAAAACTGTTTTTT.

The CDR3 nucleotides read TGTGCCAGCAGCTTAGAAGGCGGGGATGTGAACACTGAAGCTTTCTTT. It yields the protein CASSLEGGDVNTEAFF. This chain joins TRBV13 and TRBJ1-1; D remains ambiguous. Germline CDR1 PRHDT, CDR2 FYEKMQ (reference sequence). Between the trimmed V and J ends, which lost 1 base and 0 bases, there was a span of 12 bases. The CDR3 totals 16 residues.

This clonotype was counted ten times or more. V gene TRBV9 combines with J gene TRBJ1-4; D not certain. From germline, CDR1 is SGDLS and CDR2 YYNGEE. V lost 0 bases and J 8 bases, leaving 17 bases between the germline ends. This CDR3 comprises 16 residues. CDR3 protein: CASSVGSSGSWEKLFF. The CDR3 nucleotides read TGTGCCAGCAGCGTAGGCAGTTCTGGCTCTTGGGAAAAACTGTTTTTT.

This clonotype was counted ten times or more. J is TRBJ2-3 and V is TRBV28, with a tentative D call TRBD2 (5 bases). Germline loops: CDR1 MDHEN, CDR2 SYDVKM. CDR3 length equals 13 residues. V was trimmed by 6 bases and J by 0 bases, leaving 7 bases between them. CDR3 loop: CASRAASTDTQYF. DNA of the CDR3: TGTGCCAGCAGAGCGGCTAGCACAGATACGCAGTATTTT.

This clonotype occurred many times. CDR3 sequence: CAISESVGLADTYEQYF. The CDR3 bases are TGTGCCATCAGTGAGTCGGTTGGACTAGCGGATACCTACGAGCAGTACTTC. The chain joins TRBV10-3 to TRBJ2-7; 10 bases agree with TRBD2. The CDR3 runs 17 residues. V was pared by 0 bases and J by 2 bases, with 7 bases of the junction left unmatched. CDR1 ENHRY and CDR2 SYGVKD come from the germline V gene.

This chain links TRBV20-1 with TRBJ2-3; 8 bases line up with TRBD2. This CDR3 contains 15 residues. Germline CDR1 is DFQATT and CDR2 is SNEGSKA (reference sequence). Trimming cost V 1 base and J 6 bases; bases outside gene matches: 9. DNA for the CDR3: TGCAGTGCTAGAGTCAGAGCGGGAGTGGGCGATACGCAGTATTTT. Its translation: CSARVRAGVGDTQYF.

This clonotype was counted a few times. The rearrangement uses TRBV12-3 or TRBV12-4 and TRBJ2-7, with D hard to call. The germline V and J ends were trimmed by 3 bases and 7 bases, with 13 bases remaining between them. The CDR3 is made up of 13 amino acids. CDR3 sequence reads: CASSLGHTWEQYF. Written as DNA, the CDR3 is TGTGCCAGCAGTTTGGGTCATACCTGGGAGCAGTACTTC.

This clonotype was counted at least ten times. The chain combines TRBV20-1 with TRBJ2-7, with D possibly being TRBD2 (6 bases). The CDR3 sequence is 13 residues long. Trimming pared 0 bases from V and 3 bases from J, leaving 9 bases between. Germline V CDR1 and CDR2: DFQATT, SNEGSKA (reference sequence). CDR3 residues: CSARESSDYEQYF. The CDR3 region has the DNA TGCAGTGCTAGAGAATCTAGCGACTACGAGCAGTACTTC.

This clonotype was recorded a few times. The chain links TRBV20-1 to TRBJ1-1; the D gene is possibly TRBD1 (6 bases). CDR1 and CDR2 from the germline V gene are DFQATT and SNEGSKA (reference sequence). CDR3 length: 15 amino acids. V was cut by 0 bases and J by 10 bases, with 21 bases left in between. CDR3 in amino acids: CSARDLKGGQLAAFF. The DNA for the CDR3 is TGCAGTGCTAGAGATCTCAAAGGGGGACAATTAGCAGCTTTCTTT.